The 25 T cell receptor beta chains below were found in one sample sequenced in a study of regulatory T cells in long-lasting Graves disease. Assembly of TCR beta libraries relied on iRepertoire HTBI primers together with Arm-PCR of CDR3 regions. TCRdb itself ran the multiplex PCR reads through MiXCR, one entry per CDR3 protein. The sample includes over 500,000 distinct CDR3 sequences, roughly 15% of them seen just once. Time point in this sample: newly diagnosed GD, antithyroid drugs for less than 3 months. Making the TCR library involved RNA that had been extracted from PBMCs. This sample also appeared in a second study, on T cells in Graves' hyperthyroidism and ophthalmopathy.

This sample comprised peripheral blood mononuclear cells (PBMCs), obtained at new diagnosis, from a patient treated with antithyroid drugs. The receptors come from a woman aged 25 to 39 with Graves disease.

Turning to this clonotype: A much larger clone is a single base away; this may be a read error. The rearrangement links TRBV28 to TRBJ1-1; no clear D gene. CDR3 size: 13 residues. The ends were cut back, 5 bases at V and 9 bases at J, with 16 bases in the middle. Germline loops: CDR1 MDHEN, CDR2 SYDVKM. The CDR3 reads CASSPRTTGQAFF. CDR3 in DNA: TGTGCCAGCAGTCCGAGAACCACCGGACAAGCTTTCTTT.

This clonotype has more than one count but fewer than ten. This chain uses TRBV3-1 with TRBJ2-4, with 7 positions matching TRBD2. CDR1 and CDR2 from the germline V gene are LGHDT and YNNKEL (reference sequence). Unmatched junction bases numbered 8, after V lost 0 bases and J lost 6 bases. This CDR3 contains 16 residues. The CDR3 DNA is TGTGCCAGCAGCCAAGAGGGCGGGAGTATAGTAAACATTCAGTACTTC. It encodes CASSQEGGSIVNIQYF.

In this sample, this clonotype turned up a few times. CDR3 nucleotides: TGTGCCACCAGTGACCAGGTAAGGGATGAGCAGTTCTTC. It yields the protein CATSDQVRDEQFF. This chain joins TRBV24-1 and TRBJ2-1, with D hard to call. The ends were cut back, 4 bases at V and 8 bases at J, with 11 bases in the middle. Germline V gene lookup returns CDR1 KGHDR and CDR2 SFDVKD. The CDR3 length is 13 residues.

On this clonotype itself: This is likely an artifact of a read error, given a far larger clone one base away. The genes are TRBV6-1 and TRBJ2-7; 8 bases map to TRBD2. Germline values: CDR1 MNHNS, CDR2 SASEGT. This CDR3 spans 13 amino acids. The DNA of the CDR3 is TGTGCCAGCTCCCGAGGACTAGCCTACGGGCAGTACTTC. Translated: CASSRGLAYGQYF.

This clonotype was counted ten times or more. This chain uses TRBV11-2 with TRBJ2-5; maybe TRBD2 (7 bases). Trimming took 6 bases from V and 7 from J, leaving 18 bases between them. Germline V lookup: CDR1 SGHAT, CDR2 FQNNGV. This CDR3 comprises 14 residues. The CDR3 DNA reads as TGTGCCAGCAGGGGGGCGGGAGCGGGAAGGACCCAGTACTTC. This codes for CASRGAGAGRTQYF.

The table lists this clonotype with many counts. This sequence joins TRBV28 and TRBJ1-1; D ambiguous. Trimming left V 3 bases short and J 5 bases short, with 10 bases between. The CDR3 sequence is 13 residues long. The germline V gene has CDR1 MDHEN and CDR2 SYDVKM. The CDR3 region has the DNA TGTGCCAGCAGTTTCGCCGAGAAGACTGAAGCTTTCTTT. Translating it yields CASSFAEKTEAFF.

This clonotype has ten or more counts. The chain is built from TRBV20-1 and TRBJ1-5, with D unclear. The V end was cut by 3 bases, the J end by 0 bases, with 9 bases between. CDR1 is DFQATT and CDR2 is SNEGSKA in the germline V gene (reference sequence). The CDR3 loop spans 14 amino acids. This CDR3 reads CSASLTNSNQPQHF. Written as DNA, the CDR3 is TGCAGTGCTAGTCTGACGAATAGCAATCAGCCCCAGCATTTT.

V is TRBV2 and J is TRBJ2-7; 9 bases fit TRBD2. The V and J ends lost 4 bases and 2 bases, in that order; junction bases with no gene match: 6. CDR3 length: 15 residues. From germline, CDR1 is SNHLY and CDR2 FYNNEI. The CDR3 loop is CASSVAAGGAYEQYF. The CDR3 bases are TGTGCCAGCAGTGTCGCAGCGGGAGGCGCCTACGAGCAGTACTTC. Based on the CDR3 plus reference TRBV2 and TRBJ2-7, the full variable domain is EPEVTQTPSHQVTQMGQEVILRCVPISNHLYFYWYRQILGQKVEFLVSFYNNEISEKSEIFDDQFSVERPDGSNFTLKIRSTKLEDSAMYFCASSVAAGGAYEQYFGPGTRLTVT.

The gene calls are TRBV28 and TRBJ1-3; D is ambiguous. This CDR3 has 14 residues. CDR1 is MDHEN and CDR2 is SYDVKM in the germline V gene. V lost 3 bases to trimming and J lost 4 bases, with 10 bases between them. CDR3 sequence reads: CASSFWTGGNTIYF. For the CDR3, the DNA is TGTGCCAGCAGTTTTTGGACGGGGGGAAACACCATATATTTT.

This clonotype was found many times. The chain has TRBV28 and TRBJ1-4; TRBD1 is a possible D gene (6 bases). CDR3 length: 14 amino acids. Looked up from germline, CDR1 is MDHEN and CDR2 is SYDVKM. V lost 6 bases to trimming and J lost 1 base, with 9 bases between them. CDR3 in amino acids: CASSIQGTNEKLFF. CDR3 nucleotide sequence: TGTGCCAGCAGCATACAGGGAACTAATGAAAAACTGTTTTTT.

This clonotype was counted only a few times. V gene TRBV19 combines with J gene TRBJ2-7; no reliable D call. CDR3 length equals 11 residues. The germline V gene has CDR1 LNHDA and CDR2 SQIVND (reference sequence). V was shortened by 8 bases and J by 5 bases, with 10 bases between the two germline ends. DNA for the CDR3: TGTGCCAGTTCTGTCTTCCACGAGCAGTACTTC. As protein: CASSVFHEQYF.

The sample holds many counts of this clonotype. J is TRBJ2-7 and V is TRBV7-2, with unresolved D. The CDR3 loop spans 15 amino acids. V was clipped by 1 base and J by 0 bases, with 10 bases between them. Germline CDR1 and CDR2: SGHTA and FQGNSA. The CDR3 nucleotides are TGTGCCAGCAGCTTAGGGCCGTCCTCCTCCTACGAGCAGTACTTC. It translates to CASSLGPSSSYEQYF. The variable domain in full, completed from reference TRBV7-2 and TRBJ2-7, reads GAGVSQSPSNKVTEKGKDVELRCDPISGHTALYWYRQSLGQGLEFLIYFQGNSAPDKSGLPSDRFSAERTGGSVSTLTIQRTQQEDSAVYLCASSLGPSSSYEQYFGPGTRLTVT.

This clonotype appeared many times. J is TRBJ1-1 and V is TRBV7-2, with D possibly TRBD1 on 5 matching bases. The CDR3 is 14 amino acids. Germline CDR1 reads SGHTA; CDR2 reads FQGNSA. V lost 6 bases and J lost 2, with 13 bases in between. CDR3 sequence (DNA): TGTGCCAGCAGTCCCGACAGCCGAAACACTGAAGCTTTCTTT. It is translated as CASSPDSRNTEAFF.

Only a few counts were recorded for this clonotype. The chain carries TRBV29-1 and TRBJ2-1, with D perhaps matching TRBD2 (5 bases). Germline loops: CDR1 SQVTM, CDR2 ANQGSEA. The CDR3 consists of 15 residues. The V gene lost 5 bases and the J gene lost 7 bases, with 21 bases spanning the gap. CDR3 in amino acids: CSVWTGKVPHNEQFF. As DNA, the CDR3 is TGCAGCGTTTGGACGGGAAAGGTCCCACATAATGAGCAGTTCTTC.

The chain employs TRBV7-9 and TRBJ1-2, with TRBD1 matching 9 bases. J lost 4 bases, V lost 5 bases, and 5 bases had no gene match. Looked up from germline, CDR1 is SEHNR and CDR2 is FQNEAQ (reference sequence). This CDR3 is built from 14 residues. CDR3 sequence reads: CASSILGQGYGYTF. In DNA, the CDR3 is TGTGCCAGCAGCATACTGGGACAGGGCTATGGCTACACCTTC.

This clonotype has only a few counts. A much larger clone lies a single base off, so this may be a read error. The rearrangement joins TRBV24-1 to TRBJ2-3, with TRBD2 matching 12 bases. The CDR3 consists of 16 residues. Germline lookup yields CDR1 KGHDR and CDR2 SFDVKD. This chain's CDR3 is CATGDPGLAGSDTQYF. The CDR3 DNA reads as TGTGCCACCGGTGATCCAGGACTAGCGGGATCAGATACGCAGTATTTT.

This clonotype came up a few times. J is TRBJ2-5 and V is TRBV11-2, with 7 bases lining up with TRBD2. V gave up 5 bases and J gave up 1 base; unmatched junction bases: 4. The CDR3 is 14 residues long. The germline V gene has CDR1 SGHAT and CDR2 FQNNGV. The CDR3 loop reads CASSLLALQETQYF. CDR3 coding DNA: TGTGCCAGCAGCCTACTAGCGCTCCAAGAGACCCAGTACTTC.

This chain uses TRBV5-1 with TRBJ2-7, with D maybe TRBD2 (6 bases). This CDR3 spans 15 amino acids. The V and J ends lost 0 bases and 1 base respectively, with 11 bases between them. Germline CDR1 SGHRS, CDR2 YFSETQ. The CDR3 bases are TGCGCCAGCAGCTTGGGCGGGATGGGATCCTACGAGCAGTACTTC. Protein product: CASSLGGMGSYEQYF.

This clonotype was seen only a few times. The chain combines TRBV9 with TRBJ2-1; D is unresolved. Trimming shortened V by 3 bases and J by 15 bases, and 22 bases separated the two germline ends. Germline CDR1 SGDLS, CDR2 YYNGEE. The CDR3 spans 14 residues. The CDR3 loop is CASSADTLGYSPFF. The CDR3, as DNA: TGTGCCAGCAGCGCTGATACGCTCGGCTACTCTCCGTTCTTC.

The chain is built from TRBV30 and TRBJ1-2; TRBD1 agrees at 8 bases. Germline V gene lookup returns CDR1 GTSNPN and CDR2 SVGIG (reference sequence). This CDR3 is 13 amino acids long. Trimming removed 2 bases from V and 6 bases from J; junction bases left unmatched: 5. Written as DNA, the CDR3 is TGTGCCTGGAGTCAGGGGGCCATTGATGGCTACACCTTC. This encodes CAWSQGAIDGYTF.

This clonotype was seen a few times. V and J are TRBV5-4 and TRBJ1-6; tentatively, D is TRBD1 (5 bases). The CDR3 runs 12 residues. Germline CDR1 and CDR2: SGHNT and YYREEE (reference sequence). Trimming took off 4 bases at V and 9 bases at J, with 8 bases between the two ends. CDR3 nucleotides: TGTGCCAGCAGCGCGGGGCGTTCACCCCTCCACTTT. Translation gives CASSAGRSPLHF.

This clonotype appeared many times. The V call is TRBV7-2, the J call TRBJ2-1; D not certain. The germline V and J ends were trimmed by 2 bases and 10 bases, with 6 bases remaining between them. Germline values: CDR1 SGHTA, CDR2 FQGNSA. There are 11 residues in the CDR3. The CDR3 DNA reads TGTGCCAGCAGCTTACTCAGGGAGCAGTTCTTC. This translates into CASSLLREQFF.

At least ten counts were recorded for this clonotype. The J gene is TRBJ2-5, the V gene TRBV27; no definite D call. Germline-derived CDR1 and CDR2 are MNHEY and SMNVEV (reference sequence). CDR3 length equals 16 residues. V lost 4 bases, J lost 5 bases, and 20 bases lay in between. The CDR3 is CASSSPGPLETETQYF. The CDR3 coding sequence is TGTGCCAGCAGTTCCCCGGGCCCTCTGGAAACGGAGACCCAGTACTTC.

This clonotype was picked up many times. The CDR3 DNA is TGTGCCAGCACCGGGACAGGGCGATACAATGAGCAGTTCTTC. Translation: CASTGTGRYNEQFF. V and J are TRBV12-3 or TRBV12-4 and TRBJ2-1; 9 nucleotides agree with TRBD1. J gave up 4 bases and V 7 bases, and 5 bases lay outside the gene matches. The CDR3 runs to 14 residues.

This clonotype was seen a few times. This sequence joins TRBV29-1 and TRBJ2-7; 7 bases align to TRBD1. J gave up 1 base and V 4 bases, and 4 bases lay outside the gene matches. CDR1 SQVTM and CDR2 ANQGSEA come from the germline V gene. The CDR3 has 13 amino acids. The chain's CDR3 is CSVGTGRSYEQYF. The CDR3 bases are TGCAGCGTTGGGACAGGAAGATCCTACGAGCAGTACTTC.